The 25 T cell receptor beta chains presented below share a single source sample, sequenced in a study of T cell repertoires in cytomegalovirus infection (dated 2019 in TCRdb). Sample treatment or condition, as interpreted from the label and publication: in vitro stimulation with specific CMV peptide epitopes to enrich CMV-specific T cells. Their antigen targets remain unknown. Data came from an Illumina HiSeq 1500. TCRdb trimmed the raw reads at Q25, called clones with MiXCR and kept productive beta chains. A single entry per CDR3 protein holds the most common genes and DNA from its merged rows. This sample is represented by around 200,000 distinct CDR3 sequences; 30% to 45% of them were singletons. Clones ranked in the top ten supply over 45% of the sample. The source was CD8+ T cells from cultured PBMCs, collected from culture after CMV antigen stimulation. The source of these receptors is a human donor in good health (CMV status not recorded). Some clones in this sample may be carry-over from other donors' samples.

The chain combines TRBV27 with TRBJ1-5; no firm D call. This CDR3 is 16 amino acids long. Trimming shortened V by 8 bases and J by 3 bases, and 20 bases separated the two germline ends. CDR1 is MNHEY, CDR2 SMNVEV, per germline (reference sequence). The CDR3 region is CASRDRPGYDNQPQHF. In DNA, the CDR3 is TGTGCCAGCCGAGACCGCCCGGGATATGACAATCAGCCCCAGCATTTT.

The chain links TRBV7-8 to TRBJ1-6; D ambiguous. This CDR3 region has 15 residues. Germline V gene sequence: CDR1 SGHVS, CDR2 FQNEAQ. Trimming pared 1 base from V and 7 bases from J, leaving 11 bases between. CDR3 region: CASSLDFGENSPLHF. CDR3 bases: TGTGCCAGCAGCTTAGATTTCGGAGAGAATTCACCCCTCCACTTT.

The rearrangement joins TRBV7-9 to TRBJ2-7, with no clear D. From germline, CDR1 is SEHNR and CDR2 FQNEAQ (reference sequence). Trimming pared 0 bases from V and 5 bases from J, leaving 8 bases between. This CDR3 is 13 amino acids long. CDR3 nucleotide sequence: TGTGCCAGCAGCTTAGCGGATGGGGACGAGCAGTACTTC. It yields the protein CASSLADGDEQYF.

This clonotype turned up a few times. CDR3 sequence (DNA): TGTGCCAGCTCACCACCCAGTGTCTACGAGCAGTACTTC. It yields the protein CASSPPSVYEQYF. The V and J genes are TRBV18 and TRBJ2-7; D is unresolved. The CDR3 runs 13 residues. Germline lookup yields CDR1 KGHSH and CDR2 LQKENI. Trimming pared 0 bases from V and 3 bases from J, leaving 6 bases between.

This clonotype appeared once. The chain combines TRBV28 with TRBJ1-4, with 7 bases aligning to TRBD1. This CDR3 contains 15 residues. The germline gives CDR1 MDHEN, CDR2 SYDVKM. The trim removed 0 bases at V and 4 bases at J, leaving 2 bases unmatched. The CDR3 bases are TGTGCCAGCAGTTTATGGGGACAGCGTAATGAAAAACTGTTTTTT. Residues: CASSLWGQRNEKLFF.

Written as DNA, the CDR3 is TGTGCCAGCAGCGTAGGAGGCTTAGCCAAAAACATTCAGTACTTC. This translates into CASSVGGLAKNIQYF. This chain connects TRBV9 to TRBJ2-4, with D uncertain. The V and J ends lost 0 bases and 0 bases respectively, with 7 bases between them. Per germline, CDR1 SGDLS and CDR2 YYNGEE. CDR3 length: 15 amino acids.

The chain uses TRBV30 and TRBJ2-7; TRBD1 matches at 10 bases. The germline CDR1 and CDR2 sequences are GTSNPN and SVGIG (reference sequence). The CDR3 spans 14 residues. Trimming took 0 bases from V and 3 from J; bases not matched to a gene: 2. CDR3 bases: TGTGCCTGGAGTGTAGGGACAGGGGACTACGAGCAGTACTTC. Translating it yields CAWSVGTGDYEQYF.

This clonotype was counted many times. This chain uses TRBV7-3 with TRBJ2-7, with 9 bases aligning to TRBD2. This CDR3 comprises 16 residues. J gave up 2 bases and V 2 bases, and 7 bases lay outside the gene matches. Germline CDR1 and CDR2: SGHTA and FQGTGA. The CDR3 is CASSLRGPSGAYEQYF. As DNA, the CDR3 is TGTGCCAGCAGCTTACGGGGTCCTAGCGGGGCCTACGAGCAGTACTTC. The full variable domain, its missing parts supplied by reference TRBV7-3 and TRBJ2-7, is GAGVSQTPSNKVTEKGKYVELRCDPISGHTALYWYRQSLGQGPEFLIYFQGTGAADDSGLPNDRFFAVRPEGSVSTLKIQRTERGDSAVYLCASSLRGPSGAYEQYFGPGTRLTVT.

This clonotype was counted at least ten times. This sequence joins TRBV6-7 and TRBJ2-6, with 7 nucleotides matching TRBD1. TRBV6-7 is placed among ORFs of uncertain function. There are 18 residues in the CDR3. V shed 7 bases, J shed 0 bases, and the junction held 12 bases outside the gene matches. CDR3 sequence (DNA): TGTGCCAGCAATCTTTCCGGGACAGAGAGCTCTGGGGCCAACGTCCTGACTTTC. Amino acid sequence: CASNLSGTESSGANVLTF.

The sample holds a few counts of this clonotype. The gene calls are TRBV2 and TRBJ1-1; no clear D. This CDR3 contains 8 residues. Germline V gives CDR1 SNHLY, CDR2 FYNNEI. Deletions cut 3 bases from V and 11 bases from J, with 1 base between. CDR3 in amino acids: CASSDAFF. DNA for the CDR3: TGTGCCAGCAGTGACGCTTTCTTT.

CDR3 loop: CSATPGVWQGNLETQYF. In DNA, the CDR3 is TGCAGTGCTACTCCGGGAGTTTGGCAGGGCAATTTGGAGACCCAGTACTTC. The chain has TRBV20-1 and TRBJ2-5; tentative D call: TRBD2 (6 bases). CDR1 and CDR2 (germline): DFQATT, SNEGSKA (reference sequence). The CDR3 is 17 amino acids. Trimming took off 4 bases at V and 5 bases at J, with 26 bases between the two ends.

This clonotype was counted between two and nine times. The J gene is TRBJ2-7, the V gene TRBV7-9; no definite D call. V was cut by 0 bases and J by 2 bases, with 5 bases left in between. The CDR3 runs 13 residues. The germline V gene has CDR1 SEHNR and CDR2 FQNEAQ (reference sequence). The chain's CDR3 is CASSLAQTYEQYF. CDR3 nucleotides: TGTGCCAGCAGCTTAGCCCAAACCTACGAGCAGTACTTC.

About this clonotype: A clone one base away is much larger, so this may be a read error. J is TRBJ2-5 and V is TRBV12-3 or TRBV12-4, with a possible D match to TRBD2 (5 bases). With 5 bases removed from V and 3 bases from J, the gap between germline ends came to 10 bases. CDR3 length: 13 amino acids. DNA of the CDR3: TGTGCCAGCAGTCCTACTAGAGAAGAGACCCAGTACTTC. It encodes CASSPTREETQYF.

The genes are TRBV6-1 and TRBJ2-5; no firm D call. Trimming stripped 2 bases from V and 4 bases from J, with 11 bases between. The germline CDR1 and CDR2 sequences are MNHNS and SASEGT. This CDR3 spans 14 amino acids. CDR3 amino acids: CASSEMARRETQYF. The DNA for the CDR3 is TGTGCCAGCAGTGAAATGGCCCGCCGAGAGACCCAGTACTTC.

The chain combines TRBV28 with TRBJ2-1; D unclear. The V gene's germline CDR1 is MDHEN and CDR2 SYDVKM. V lost 6 bases and J lost 4, with 13 bases in between. The CDR3 consists of 14 residues. The CDR3 DNA follows: TGTGCCAGCAGGGTCGGCAGTATATACAATGAGCAGTTCTTC. Protein sequence: CASRVGSIYNEQFF. Using reference TRBV28 and TRBJ2-1 for the parts outside the CDR3, the full variable domain is DVKVTQSSRYLVKRTGEKVFLECVQDMDHENMFWYRQDPGLGLRLIYFSYDVKMKEKGDIPEGYSVSREKKERFSLILESASTNQTSMYLCASRVGSIYNEQFFGPGTRLTVL.

This clonotype was found many times. This chain links TRBV28 with TRBJ2-6; 9 bases map to TRBD2. CDR1 MDHEN and CDR2 SYDVKM come from the germline V gene. The V and J ends lost 5 bases and 0 bases, in that order; junction bases with no gene match: 11. This CDR3 contains 19 residues. The CDR3 here is CASSLRGGGRGSGANVLTF. The CDR3 DNA follows: TGTGCCAGCAGTCTAAGGGGGGGCGGGAGGGGCTCTGGGGCCAACGTCCTGACTTTC.

V and J are TRBV3-1 and TRBJ2-1; TRBD1 might be the D (6 bases). Trimming shortened V by 0 bases and J by 0 bases, and 12 bases separated the two germline ends. Per germline, CDR1 LGHDT and CDR2 YNNKEL (reference sequence). The CDR3 sequence is 17 residues long. The CDR3 nucleotides read TGTGCCAGCAGCCAAGACAGGGGTTCCCCCTCCTACAATGAGCAGTTCTTC. Encoded protein: CASSQDRGSPSYNEQFF.

The chain links TRBV12-3 or TRBV12-4 to TRBJ2-3; 8 bases agree with TRBD2. CDR3 length: 15 residues. The junction had 7 bases not matched to a gene; V was cut back by 2 bases and J by 6 bases. The CDR3 sequence: CASSLSGGRRDTQYF. CDR3 bases: TGTGCCAGCAGTTTAAGCGGGGGTCGGCGGGATACGCAGTATTTT.

This clonotype has a handful of counts. The V gene is TRBV7-9, the J gene TRBJ2-4; no definite D call. The germline V and J ends were trimmed by 5 bases and 0 bases, with 17 bases remaining between them. In germline, CDR1 is SEHNR, CDR2 FQNEAQ (reference sequence). This CDR3 has 17 residues. The chain's CDR3 is CASSPTVVGIAKNIQYF. CDR3 in DNA: TGTGCCAGCAGCCCTACCGTTGTAGGGATAGCCAAAAACATTCAGTACTTC. The variable domain in full, completed from reference TRBV7-9 and TRBJ2-4, reads DTGVSQNPRHKITKRGQNVTFRCDPISEHNRLYWYRQTLGQGPEFLTYFQNEAQLEKSRLLSDRFSAERPKGSFSTLEIQRTEQGDSAMYLCASSPTVVGIAKNIQYFGAGTRLSVL.

The chain is built from TRBV5-1 and TRBJ2-3; D unclear. Germline assignment: CDR1 SGHRS and CDR2 YFSETQ. The CDR3 spans 14 residues. Trimming removed 1 base at V and 3 bases at J, with 9 bases between. The CDR3 is CASSLHEETDTQYF. The CDR3 bases are TGCGCCAGCAGCTTGCACGAAGAGACAGATACGCAGTATTTT.

The V and J genes are TRBV7-9 and TRBJ2-7; possible D gene TRBD1, 5 bases. The CDR3 sequence is 12 residues long. Germline-derived CDR1 and CDR2 are SEHNR and FQNEAQ (reference sequence). V was shortened by 7 bases and J by 0 bases, with 7 bases between the two germline ends. This chain's CDR3 is CASTDNSYEQYF. Written as DNA, the CDR3 is TGTGCCAGCACGGACAACTCCTACGAGCAGTACTTC.

This chain joins TRBV19 and TRBJ1-2, with 7 bases matching TRBD1. The CDR3 is 13 amino acids. Unmatched junction bases numbered 5, after V lost 3 bases and J lost 7 bases. The germline V gene has CDR1 LNHDA and CDR2 SQIVND (reference sequence). The CDR3 reads CASSIDRDVGYTF. DNA for the CDR3: TGTGCCAGTAGTATCGACAGGGATGTTGGCTACACCTTC.

This clonotype has ten or more counts. The V gene is TRBV7-8, the J gene TRBJ1-4; TRBD1 agrees at 10 bases. The CDR3 covers 15 residues. Losses at the gene ends were 4 bases for V and 4 bases for J; bases not matched to a gene: 3. Germline-derived CDR1 and CDR2 are SGHVS and FQNEAQ. CDR3 region: CASSSGTGVNEKLFF. The CDR3 nucleotides read TGTGCCAGCAGCTCCGGGACAGGGGTTAATGAAAAACTGTTTTTT.

The chain joins TRBV7-6 to TRBJ2-5; D is uncertain. This CDR3 comprises 14 residues. Germline-derived CDR1 and CDR2 are SGHVS and FNYEAQ. The V end was cut by 4 bases, the J end by 4 bases, with 13 bases between. The DNA for the CDR3 is TGTGCCAGCAGCTCGCCTACGGTGGGAGAGACCCAGTACTTC. This encodes CASSSPTVGETQYF.

The V gene is TRBV6-6, the J gene TRBJ2-2, with 8 bases that match TRBD2. The CDR3 runs to 16 residues. CDR1 is MNHNY and CDR2 is SVGAGI in the germline V gene (reference sequence). The V gene end was trimmed by 7 bases and the J gene end by 5 bases; junction bases not matched to a gene: 12. The CDR3 sequence: CASINPGVAGTGELFF. DNA for the CDR3: TGTGCCAGCATCAACCCCGGGGTAGCGGGGACCGGGGAGCTGTTTTTT.